One and the same sample provided the 20 T cell receptor beta chains below, sequenced in a study of T cells in Graves' hyperthyroidism and ophthalmopathy. TCR beta CDR3 regions were amplified from RNA transcripts. With the HTBI primer set, the TCR CDR3 went through a first round of RT-PCR. TCRdb fed the multiplex PCR reads into MiXCR, producing one record per CDR3 protein. In the table there are a few hundred thousand distinct CDR3 sequences, around 16% of which are singletons. The sample consisted of blood. These receptors all come from a woman aged 25 to 39 with Graves' hyperthyroidism.

The sample holds many counts of this clonotype. The genes are TRBV28 and TRBJ2-1; 7 bases map to TRBD2. CDR3 length: 18 amino acids. V lost 0 bases and J lost 0; bases outside the gene matches: 8. The germline V gene has CDR1 MDHEN and CDR2 SYDVKM. The CDR3 DNA is TGTGCCAGCAGTTTATGGGGCCTAGCGGCGAACTCCTACAATGAGCAGTTCTTC. Its protein is CASSLWGLAANSYNEQFF.

V usage is TRBV9 and J usage is TRBJ1-1; TRBD1 matches at 7 bases. Per germline, CDR1 SGDLS and CDR2 YYNGEE. CDR3 length equals 15 residues. Trimming removed 3 bases from V and 6 bases from J; junction bases left unmatched: 11. The CDR3 coding sequence is TGTGCCAGCAGCGGTCCGTACAGGGGTTCGTCTGAAGCTTTCTTT. Residues: CASSGPYRGSSEAFF.

This clonotype was picked up a small number of times. This chain connects TRBV15 to TRBJ1-1; 10 positions match TRBD1. This CDR3 has 17 residues. The germline V gene has CDR1 LNHNV and CDR2 YYDKDF (reference sequence). V shed 0 bases and J 1 base; nucleotides not matched to a gene: 5. The CDR3 DNA reads TGTGCCACCAGCAGAGAGGGACAGGGGCCATCGAACACTGAAGCTTTCTTT. Protein sequence: CATSREGQGPSNTEAFF.

The chain employs TRBV24-1 and TRBJ2-3; D possibly matches TRBD1 or TRBD2 (5 bases each). Between the trimmed V and J ends, which lost 4 bases and 4 bases, there was a span of 11 bases. The CDR3 has 14 residues. CDR1 is KGHDR and CDR2 is SFDVKD in the germline V gene. CDR3 DNA sequence: TGTGCCACCAGTGACGCGAGGGGTGCAGATACGCAGTATTTT. Protein product: CATSDARGADTQYF.

This clonotype has just a few counts. V usage is TRBV19 and J usage is TRBJ1-5; D gene uncertain. This CDR3 has 13 amino acids. V was clipped by 5 bases and J by 6 bases, with 11 bases between them. CDR1 and CDR2 from the germline V gene are LNHDA and SQIVND (reference sequence). CDR3 loop: CASSGGPGQPQHF. The CDR3 region has the DNA TGTGCCAGTAGTGGTGGACCGGGTCAGCCCCAGCATTTT. Together with reference TRBV19 and TRBJ1-5, the CDR3 gives the full variable domain: DGGITQSPKYLFRKEGQNVTLSCEQNLNHDAMYWYRQDPGQGLRLIYYSQIVNDFQKGDIAEGYSVSREKKESFPLTVTSAQKNPTAFYLCASSGGPGQPQHFGDGTRLSIL.

The rearrangement joins TRBV10-2 to TRBJ2-7; the D gene is possibly TRBD2 (5 bases). The CDR3 totals 14 residues. Trimming cost V 8 bases and J 3 bases, with 17 bases left between them. Looked up from germline, CDR1 is WSHSY and CDR2 is SAAADI. The CDR3, as DNA: TGCGCCAGCCTAATGGCTGGGAGTAACTACGAGCAGTACTTC. Encoded protein: CASLMAGSNYEQYF.

This clonotype was recorded only once. The V gene is TRBV28, the J gene TRBJ2-3; 11 bases line up with TRBD2. V lost 6 bases to trimming and J lost 4 bases; unmatched junction nucleotides: 9. Germline values: CDR1 MDHEN, CDR2 SYDVKM. The CDR3 covers 16 residues. CDR3 bases: TGTGCCAGCAGCAGACTAGCGGGACTAAGGGCAGATACGCAGTATTTT. It codes for CASSRLAGLRADTQYF.

This clonotype was seen only a few times. The chain couples TRBV7-9 to TRBJ2-2; 10 bases fit TRBD1. From germline, CDR1 is SEHNR and CDR2 FQNEAQ (reference sequence). Trimming cost V 5 bases and J 5 bases; bases outside gene matches: 8. CDR3 length: 16 amino acids. CDR3 sequence reads: CASSRGQGVVTGELFF. The CDR3 DNA is TGTGCCAGCAGCCGCGGACAGGGGGTTGTGACCGGGGAGCTGTTTTTT.

This clonotype was counted ten times or more. The chain has TRBV5-1 and TRBJ2-5, with D possibly matching TRBD1 (6 bases). Between the trimmed V and J ends, which lost 0 bases and 4 bases, there was a span of 10 bases. Germline-derived CDR1 and CDR2 are SGHRS and YFSETQ. The CDR3 runs to 14 residues. The CDR3 is CASSLVKGVETQYF. In DNA form, the CDR3 reads TGCGCCAGCAGCTTGGTGAAGGGGGTAGAGACCCAGTACTTC.

There are a few counts of this clonotype. This rearrangement joins TRBV4-1 to TRBJ2-7; D possibly corresponds to TRBD1 (5 bases). The V gene's germline CDR1 is MGHRA and CDR2 YSYEKL. The CDR3 contains 14 residues. V was cut by 0 bases and J by 5 bases, with 11 bases left in between. The CDR3 DNA follows: TGCGCCAGCAGCCAAGATCGGACACCTCACGAGCAGTACTTC. Translated: CASSQDRTPHEQYF.

This clonotype has a handful of counts. The V call is TRBV14, the J call TRBJ1-2; D might be TRBD1 (5 bases). CDR3 length equals 18 residues. The V gene's germline CDR1 is SGHDN and CDR2 FVKESK. V was shortened by 0 bases and J by 4 bases, with 21 bases between the two germline ends. The CDR3 loop is CASSQDLGERRGGYGYTF. The CDR3 nucleotides read TGTGCCAGCAGCCAAGATCTTGGAGAGAGAAGGGGAGGCTATGGCTACACCTTC.

The rearrangement uses TRBV20-1 and TRBJ2-7; D may be TRBD1 (6 bases). Trimming took 0 bases from V and 2 from J, leaving 14 bases between them. Germline V gives CDR1 DFQATT, CDR2 SNEGSKA (reference sequence). CDR3 length: 15 residues. The CDR3 spells CSARDSLTGTYEQYF. The CDR3 coding sequence is TGCAGTGCTAGAGATTCTTTGACAGGAACCTACGAGCAGTACTTC.

This clonotype was counted ten times or more. This chain uses TRBV7-6 with TRBJ2-1; 10 bases fit TRBD2. CDR3 length: 17 amino acids. The J segment lost 1 base and the V segment lost 2 bases, leaving 5 bases of the junction unmatched. CDR1 is SGHVS and CDR2 is FNYEAQ in the germline V gene. CDR3 region: CASSLPGLAASYNEQFF. CDR3 coding DNA: TGTGCCAGCAGCTTACCCGGACTAGCGGCGTCCTACAATGAGCAGTTCTTC.

This clonotype was found many times. The chain recombines TRBV18 with TRBJ1-1; maybe TRBD1 (6 bases). The germline V gene has CDR1 KGHSH and CDR2 LQKENI. Trimming pared 6 bases from V and 1 base from J, leaving 12 bases between. The CDR3 sequence is 14 residues long. The CDR3 protein is CASSPQQGNTEAFF. The CDR3 DNA reads TGTGCCAGCTCCCCGCAACAGGGGAACACTGAAGCTTTCTTT.

This clonotype showed up many times. This rearrangement joins TRBV20-1 to TRBJ2-2; 7 bases fit TRBD1. The ends lost 4 bases at V and 7 bases at J; junction bases unmatched: 6. The CDR3 is made up of 13 amino acids. CDR1 is DFQATT, CDR2 SNEGSKA, per germline (reference sequence). The CDR3 DNA is TGCAGTGCTATTAACAGGGGCATCGGGGAGCTGTTTTTT. Protein sequence: CSAINRGIGELFF.

Worth noting for this clonotype: Just one base apart from a much larger clone, this may be a read error. The chain is built from TRBV5-1 and TRBJ2-2, with D perhaps given as TRBD1 or TRBD2 (5 bases each). The germline V and J ends were trimmed by 4 bases and 1 base, with 8 bases remaining between them. The CDR3 extends over 14 amino acids. Per the germline V gene, CDR1 is SGHRS and CDR2 is YFSETQ. CDR3 protein: CASSQGENTGELFF. DNA for the CDR3: TGCGCCAGCAGCCAGGGAGAGAACACCGGGGAGCTGTTTTTT. Looking up the rest from reference TRBV5-1 and TRBJ2-2 gives the full variable domain: KAGVTQTPRYLIKTRGQQVTLSCSPISGHRSVSWYQQTPGQGLQFLFEYFSETQRNKGNFPGRFSGRQFSNSRSEMNVSTLELGDSALYLCASSQGENTGELFFGEGSRLTVL.

Of note for this clonotype: This sequence may be a read error, since a much larger clone differs from it by one base. This chain joins TRBV28 and TRBJ2-1; 13 positions agree with TRBD2. Germline V lookup: CDR1 MDHEN, CDR2 SYDVKM. The CDR3 sequence is 15 residues long. CDR3 coding DNA: TGTGCCAGCAGTCCGACTAGCGGGAGGTACAGTGAGCAGTTCTTC. This codes for CASSPTSGRYSEQFF.

In this sample, this clonotype turned up many times. The chain couples TRBV18 to TRBJ1-1; D unclear. The CDR3 contains 15 residues. V shed 3 bases and J shed 3 bases, with 14 bases lying between them. Germline V gene data show CDR1 as KGHSH and CDR2 as LQKENI. DNA for the CDR3: TGTGCCAGCTCACCGGGTGTGCTCCGGGACACTGAAGCTTTCTTT. It yields the protein CASSPGVLRDTEAFF.

The J gene is TRBJ2-7, the V gene TRBV19; 7 bases match TRBD1. V trimming: 2 bases; J trimming: 0 bases; junction bases outside the gene matches: 7. Germline values: CDR1 LNHDA, CDR2 SQIVND (reference sequence). The length of the CDR3 is 16 residues. The CDR3 loop reads CASSITGTVTSYEQYF. CDR3 coding DNA: TGTGCCAGTAGTATAACCGGGACAGTGACCTCCTACGAGCAGTACTTC.

This rearrangement joins TRBV27 to TRBJ2-1; a possible D gene is TRBD1 (5 bases). Germline lookup yields CDR1 MNHEY and CDR2 SMNVEV (reference sequence). The CDR3 contains 13 residues. The V end was cut by 8 bases, the J end by 6 bases, with 14 bases between. CDR3 nucleotide sequence: TGTGCCAGCTCCTCTAAGGGGCCCAATGAGCAGTTCTTC. This translates into CASSSKGPNEQFF.